The 10 T cell receptor beta chains in this list originate from one sample, sequenced in a study of cytomegalovirus exposure and HLA in healthy donors (dated 2017 in TCRdb). The library was built by means of the immunoSEQ multiplex PCR assay. A mixture of 60 forward primers for TCR Vbeta segments and 13 reverse primers for TCR Jbeta segments was used in the multiplex PCR. TCRdb mirrors the immuneACCESS table, restricted to in-frame sequences. Some clones are absent from its copies; in checked studies, under half trace to an unresolved V gene, and the reason for the others is unknown. Within this sample are about 200,000 clones, with about 84% of them counted one time only. Of the sample, less than 15% falls within the top ten clones. Sequenced: PBMCs. The receptors here all came from a woman aged 30 to 39 in good health and CMV-seropositive.

On this clone: Additional DNA sequences in this sample encode the identical CDR3. The V and J genes are TRBV5-6 and TRBJ1-2, with TRBD1 identical over 7 bases. CDR3 length: 14 residues. V trimming: 2 bases; J trimming: 4 bases; junction bases outside the gene matches: 5. CDR1 is SGHDT, CDR2 YYEEEE, per germline. CDR3 sequence reads: CASSLRGLSYGYTF. CDR3 nucleotide sequence: TGTGCCAGCAGCTTAAGGGGGCTCAGCTATGGCTACACCTTC.

This rearrangement joins TRBV28 to TRBJ2-1, with 9 bases fitting TRBD1. The CDR3 runs 14 residues. Germline V gene lookup returns CDR1 MDHEN and CDR2 SYDVKM. V lost 10 bases, J lost 7 bases, and 11 bases stayed unmatched. CDR3 residues: CATIPGQGSNEQFF. In DNA form, the CDR3 reads TGTGCCACGATCCCGGGACAGGGATCAAATGAGCAGTTCTTC.

This rearrangement joins TRBV4-1 to TRBJ1-1; D uncertain. V was trimmed by 3 bases and J by 1 base, leaving 3 bases between them. CDR1 MGHRA and CDR2 YSYEKL come from the germline V gene. CDR3 length equals 12 residues. CDR3 DNA sequence: TGCGCCAGCAGCCACCGGAACACTGAAGCTTTCTTT. Amino acid sequence: CASSHRNTEAFF.

Here the CDR3 reads CASRTRRGGLTGELFF. The CDR3 DNA is TGTGCCAGCAGGACACGGCGGGGGGGCCTCACCGGGGAGCTGTTTTTT. The chain carries TRBV28 and TRBJ2-2, with 9 bases aligning to TRBD2. Per the germline V gene, CDR1 is MDHEN and CDR2 is SYDVKM. J lost 4 bases, V lost 6 bases, and 9 bases had no gene match. The CDR3 is 16 residues long.

The V and J genes are TRBV4-1 and TRBJ2-5; D unclear. This CDR3 region has 13 residues. V lost 3 bases and J 5 bases, leaving 10 bases between the germline ends. Germline values: CDR1 MGHRA, CDR2 YSYEKL. CDR3 nucleotides: TGCGCCAGCAGCCAGCAGGTGGTGGAGACCCAGTACTTC. Translating gives CASSQQVVETQYF.

This clone was observed a few times. The chain has TRBV6-1 and TRBJ2-7; 8 bases fit TRBD1. The V and J ends lost 6 bases and 9 bases, in that order; junction bases with no gene match: 10. The CDR3 has 13 residues. Germline CDR1 is MNHNS and CDR2 is SASEGT. CDR3 sequence reads: CASREGQVPGQYF. In DNA form, the CDR3 reads TGTGCCAGCAGAGAGGGACAGGTCCCCGGGCAGTACTTC.

This clone was observed a few times. This rearrangement joins TRBV5-6 to TRBJ2-2, with D tentatively TRBD2 (6 bases). The CDR3 contains 14 residues. V dropped 0 bases and J dropped 6 bases, with 9 bases sitting between them. Germline values: CDR1 SGHDT, CDR2 YYEEEE. The CDR3 nucleotides are TGTGCCAGCAGCTTGGCCGGGGACTCCGGGGAGCTGTTTTTT. It specifies CASSLAGDSGELFF.

The V call is TRBV7-9, the J call TRBJ1-2; no reliable D call. Germline CDR1 reads SEHNR; CDR2 reads FQNEAQ (reference sequence). The CDR3 totals 12 residues. Deletions cut 2 bases from V and 9 bases from J, with 10 bases between. The CDR3: CASSLTTERYTF. As DNA, the CDR3 is TGTGCCAGCAGCTTAACTACGGAACGCTACACCTTC.

The gene calls are TRBV9 and TRBJ2-3; no clear D gene. Germline CDR1 reads SGDLS; CDR2 reads YYNGEE. CDR3 size: 13 residues. V gave up 0 bases and J gave up 4 bases, with 6 bases separating them. The CDR3 sequence is CASSVELPDTQYF. In DNA, the CDR3 is TGTGCCAGCAGCGTAGAGCTGCCAGATACGCAGTATTTT.

DNA for the CDR3: TGTGCCAGCAACAGGGTGACCGGGGAGCTGTTTTTT. It is translated as CASNRVTGELFF. The genes are TRBV9 and TRBJ2-2; D is possibly TRBD1 (6 bases). This CDR3 has 12 residues. V lost 6 bases, J lost 5 bases, and 8 bases lay in between. CDR1 and CDR2 (germline): SGDLS, YYNGEE.